These 3 T cell receptor beta chains originate from one sample sequenced in a study of OX40 agonist ivuxolimab in advanced cancers. The library was produced with the immunoSEQ multiplex PCR assay. In TCRdb, the immuneACCESS table is reduced to in-frame sequences with V and J assigned. These tables do not hold every clone; where another copy was compared, an unresolved V gene accounts for under half, and the others remain unexplained. The sample profile shows roughly 64,000 clones; roughly four fifths of them were found once. The top ten constitute approximately 5% of the sample. Sequencing used CD4+ or CD8+ T cells sorted from blood, obtained in a trial of the OX40 agonist ivuxolimab. The source is an adult with an advanced solid tumor such as melanoma, head and neck, liver or kidney cancer.

The chain combines TRBV19 with TRBJ2-5; possibly TRBD1 for D (5 bases). The V gene's germline CDR1 is LNHDA and CDR2 SQIVND (reference sequence). With 5 bases removed from V and 3 bases from J, the gap between germline ends came to 16 bases. The length of the CDR3 is 15 residues. The CDR3 region is CASSLRTRAKETQYF. CDR3 DNA sequence: TGTGCCAGTAGTCTCCGGACAAGAGCTAAAGAGACCCAGTACTTC.

This clone was counted a single time. The chain uses TRBV7-7 and TRBJ2-1, with 10 bases identical to TRBD2. V was clipped by 4 bases and J by 5 bases; unmatched bases: 2. The CDR3 consists of 14 residues. Germline V gene lookup returns CDR1 SSHAT and CDR2 FNYEAQ (reference sequence). This CDR3 is CASSSSGRHNEQFF. In nucleotides, the CDR3 is TGTGCCAGCAGCTCTAGCGGGAGACACAATGAGCAGTTCTTC.

The gene calls are TRBV7-9 and TRBJ2-3, with TRBD2 matching 8 bases. The CDR3 is 15 amino acids. Germline CDR1 reads SEHNR; CDR2 reads FQNEAQ (reference sequence). Trimming took 1 base from V and 2 from J; bases not matched to a gene: 2. CDR3 sequence: CASSLGGGLTDTQYF. CDR3 bases: TGTGCCAGCAGCTTAGGCGGGGGGCTCACAGATACGCAGTATTTT. The full variable domain, in which reference TRBV7-9 and TRBJ2-3 provide the parts outside the CDR3, is DTGVSQNPRHKITKRGQNVTFRCDPISEHNRLYWYRQTLGQGPEFLTYFQNEAQLEKSRLLSDRFSAERPKGSFSTLEIQRTEQGDSAMYLCASSLGGGLTDTQYFGPGTRLTVL.